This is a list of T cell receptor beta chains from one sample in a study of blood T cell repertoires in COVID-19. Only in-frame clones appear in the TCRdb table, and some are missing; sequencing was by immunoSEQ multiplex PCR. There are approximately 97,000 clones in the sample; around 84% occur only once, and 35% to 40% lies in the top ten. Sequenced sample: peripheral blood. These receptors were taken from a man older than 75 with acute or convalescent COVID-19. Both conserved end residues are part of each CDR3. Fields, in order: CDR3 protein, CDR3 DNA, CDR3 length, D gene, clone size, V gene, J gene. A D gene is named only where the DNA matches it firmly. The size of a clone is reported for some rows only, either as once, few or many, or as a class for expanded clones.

CDR3aa: CAWTRVTEAFF
CDR3nt: TGTGCCTGGACGAGGGTTACTGAAGCTTTCTTT
len: 11
d_gene: .
abundance: .
v_gene: TRBV30
j_gene: TRBJ1-1

CDR3aa: CASSPSRASGLREQYF
CDR3nt: TGTGCCAGCAGCCCCTCACGGGCGAGCGGTTTGAGGGAGCAGTACTTC
len: 16
d_gene: .
abundance: once
v_gene: TRBV3-1/TRBV3-2
j_gene: TRBJ2-7

CDR3aa: CASSLMNRGSYTAF
CDR3nt: TGCGCCAGCAGCTTGATGAACAGGGGATCATACACTGCCTTC
len: 14
d_gene: TRBD1
abundance: once
v_gene: TRBV5-1
j_gene: TRBJ1-2

CDR3aa: CASIGSGANVLTF
CDR3nt: TGTGCCAGCATCGGGTCTGGGGCCAACGTCCTGACTTTC
len: 13
d_gene: .
abundance: .
v_gene: TRBV6-5
j_gene: TRBJ2-6

CDR3aa: CASSLVSGVGNTEAFF
CDR3nt: TGCGCCAGCAGCTTGGTCTCAGGGGTTGGCAACACTGAAGCTTTCTTT
len: 16
d_gene: .
abundance: .
v_gene: TRBV5-1
j_gene: TRBJ1-1

CDR3aa: CATPDGEPVIDQPQHF
CDR3nt: TGTGCCACCCCTGATGGGGAGCCGGTTATCGATCAGCCCCAGCATTTT
len: 16
d_gene: .
abundance: .
v_gene: TRBV6-9
j_gene: TRBJ1-5

CDR3aa: CASSRDPGAGTQYF
CDR3nt: TGTGCCAGCAGCAGAGATCCGGGAGCGGGGACCCAGTACTTC
len: 14
d_gene: .
abundance: .
v_gene: TRBV25-1
j_gene: TRBJ2-5

CDR3aa: CASSHTSGSANEQFF
CDR3nt: TGTGCCAGTAGCCACACTAGCGGGAGTGCCAATGAGCAGTTCTTC
len: 15
d_gene: TRBD2
abundance: .
v_gene: TRBV19
j_gene: TRBJ2-1

CDR3aa: CAWSLAGRETQYF
CDR3nt: TGTGCCTGGAGTTTGGCAGGGCGGGAGACCCAGTACTTC
len: 13
d_gene: .
abundance: .
v_gene: TRBV30
j_gene: TRBJ2-5

CDR3aa: CASSRGSGYYEQYF
CDR3nt: TGTGCCAGCAGTCGGGGGAGCGGATACTACGAGCAGTACTTC
len: 14
d_gene: .
abundance: .
v_gene: TRBV6-5
j_gene: TRBJ2-7

CDR3aa: CASSDTGVSEKLFF
CDR3nt: TGTGCCAGCAGCGATACAGGGGTTTCGGAAAAACTGTTTTTT
len: 14
d_gene: TRBD1
abundance: .
v_gene: TRBV28
j_gene: TRBJ1-4

CDR3aa: CASSLRPGQGGRTEAFF
CDR3nt: TGTGCCAGCAGCCTACGCCCGGGACAGGGGGGTCGCACTGAAGCTTTCTTT
len: 17
d_gene: TRBD1
abundance: once
v_gene: TRBV7-2
j_gene: TRBJ1-1

CDR3aa: CASSSLTGVRNQPQHF
CDR3nt: TGTGCCAGCAGCTCGCTGACAGGGGTTCGGAATCAGCCCCAGCATTTT
len: 16
d_gene: TRBD1
abundance: .
v_gene: TRBV7-2
j_gene: TRBJ1-5

CDR3aa: CASSSAGLNTEAFF
CDR3nt: TGTGCCAGCAGTTCTGCCGGTTTGAACACTGAAGCTTTCTTT
len: 14
d_gene: .
abundance: .
v_gene: TRBV7-9
j_gene: TRBJ1-1

CDR3aa: CASSFAQRDTGELFF
CDR3nt: TGTGCCAGCAGCTTCGCTCAGCGGGACACCGGGGAGCTGTTTTTT
len: 15
d_gene: .
abundance: once
v_gene: TRBV7-2
j_gene: TRBJ2-2

CDR3aa: CASSFRREQETQYF
CDR3nt: TGTGCCAGCAGCTTTCGGCGGGAGCAAGAGACCCAGTACTTC
len: 14
d_gene: TRBD2
abundance: once
v_gene: TRBV7-9
j_gene: TRBJ2-5

CDR3aa: CASSPPGGHQPQHF
CDR3nt: TGTGCCAGCAGCCCCCCTGGAGGCCATCAGCCCCAGCATTTT
len: 14
d_gene: .
abundance: .
v_gene: TRBV28
j_gene: TRBJ1-5

CDR3aa: CASSPRTGGFGNYGYTF
CDR3nt: TGTGCCAGCAGCCCGCGGACAGGGGGCTTTGGGAACTATGGCTACACCTTC
len: 17
d_gene: TRBD1
abundance: .
v_gene: TRBV7-2
j_gene: TRBJ1-2

CDR3aa: CASSPNLKTGKNTEAFF
CDR3nt: TGTGCCAGCTCACCCAACCTTAAGACAGGAAAGAACACTGAAGCTTTCTTT
len: 17
d_gene: .
abundance: .
v_gene: TRBV18
j_gene: TRBJ1-1

CDR3aa: CASSMGLAGGSDTQYF
CDR3nt: TGTGCCAGCAGCATGGGACTAGCGGGAGGGTCAGATACGCAGTATTTT
len: 16
d_gene: TRBD2
abundance: .
v_gene: TRBV5-4
j_gene: TRBJ2-3

CDR3aa: CASSLGQASGNTIYF
CDR3nt: TGTGCCAGCAGCTTGGGACAGGCCTCTGGAAACACCATATATTTT
len: 15
d_gene: .
abundance: .
v_gene: TRBV5-8
j_gene: TRBJ1-3

CDR3aa: CASSLPDSSYEQYF
CDR3nt: TGTGCCAGCAGTTTGCCCGACAGTTCCTACGAGCAGTACTTC
len: 14
d_gene: .
abundance: .
v_gene: TRBV6-2/TRBV6-3
j_gene: TRBJ2-7

CDR3aa: CASSMTSGIGDTQYF
CDR3nt: TGTGCCAGCAGCATGACTAGCGGGATAGGTGATACGCAGTATTTT
len: 15
d_gene: TRBD2
abundance: .
v_gene: TRBV7-9
j_gene: TRBJ2-3

CDR3aa: CSVATGTTYNEQFF
CDR3nt: TGCAGCGTTGCCACCGGGACAACATACAATGAGCAGTTCTTC
len: 14
d_gene: .
abundance: .
v_gene: TRBV29-1
j_gene: TRBJ2-1

CDR3aa: CASRLDRALNQPQHF
CDR3nt: TGTGCCAGCAGACTAGACAGGGCCCTTAATCAGCCCCAGCATTTT
len: 15
d_gene: TRBD1
abundance: .
v_gene: TRBV2
j_gene: TRBJ1-5

CDR3aa: CASNFEGQSYEQYF
CDR3nt: TGTGCCAGCAACTTCGAGGGACAGTCCTACGAGCAGTACTTC
len: 14
d_gene: TRBD1
abundance: .
v_gene: TRBV5-6
j_gene: TRBJ2-7

CDR3aa: CASSIEDAEKLFF
CDR3nt: TGTGCCAGTAGTATAGAAGATGCGGAAAAACTGTTTTTT
len: 13
d_gene: .
abundance: .
v_gene: TRBV19
j_gene: TRBJ1-4

CDR3aa: CASSLLPQETQYF
CDR3nt: TGTGCCAGCTCACTACTCCCCCAAGAGACCCAGTACTTC
len: 13
d_gene: .
abundance: once
v_gene: TRBV5-4
j_gene: TRBJ2-5

CDR3aa: CASSPRPSGTLSSYNEQFF
CDR3nt: TGTGCCAGCAGTCCCAGACCTAGCGGGACCCTTAGCTCCTACAATGAGCAGTTCTTC
len: 19
d_gene: TRBD2
abundance: once
v_gene: TRBV28
j_gene: TRBJ2-1

CDR3aa: CASSLSDRKGNTIYF
CDR3nt: TGTGCCAGCAGCCTATCCGACAGGAAAGGAAACACCATATATTTT
len: 15
d_gene: .
abundance: once
v_gene: TRBV3-1/TRBV3-2
j_gene: TRBJ1-3